The sequence of this T cell receptor beta chain was determined in a study of Ad26.COV2.S vaccination and SARS-CoV-2 variants (dated by TCRdb to 2020 to 2023). In terms of the full investigation: Donors in the vaccine arm were drawn from COV1001, a phase I-IIa trial of Ad26.COV2.S in healthy adults that was multicentre, randomized, double-blind and placebo-controlled. The specificity and breadth of SARS-CoV-2-reactive T cell receptors after Ad26.COV2.S vaccination were assessed by TCRbeta repertoire sequencing. Ad26.COV2.S was given intramuscularly at 5x10^10 or 1x10^11 viral particles, as a single shot or as two shots 56 days apart. Trial participants were randomized into five groups of five: low-dose or high-dose Ad26.COV2.S given once or twice, or placebo on both occasions. The TCR-sequenced set comprised approximately 32 samples: approximately 19 Ad26.COV2.S vaccine recipients, 5 placebo recipients and 8 SARS-CoV-2 convalescent individuals. Investigators remained blinded to trial group allocation during experiments and outcome assessment.

Spanning cysteine to phenylalanine, the CDR3 consists of 14 amino acids. Solely the CDR3 DNA is kept, with 42 bases framed from the first base. V was cut back by 5 bases and J by 5 bases, leaving a gap of 13 bases between them. The germline V gene (reference sequence) sets CDR1 to GTSNPN and CDR2 to SVGIG. The immunoSEQ Assay was the method used to sequence TCRbeta CDR3 regions. After extraction, genomic DNA underwent amplification by bias-controlled multiplex PCR, followed by high-throughput sequencing. The authors' analysis ran thus. To quantify the absolute abundance of every unique TCRbeta CDR3 region, sequences were collapsed and filtered. T cell fraction was estimated by normalizing TCRbeta template counts to usable DNA, with usable DNA measured through amplification of reference genes found in all nucleated cells. Repertoire TCRs were annotated as SARS-CoV-2-specific by exact matching of V gene, CDR3 amino acid sequence and J gene to a known reactive TCR set. The reference SARS-CoV-2 TCR set was obtained from MIRA and was filtered for enrichment in COVID-19-positive ImmuneCODE repertoires, whereby public or cross-reactive TCRs were removed. Based on the MIRA antigens, annotated TCRs were further analysed at the level of specific ORF or position within ORF. Depth was the summed frequency of annotated unique rearrangements, while breadth was defined as annotated unique rearrangements over total unique productive rearrangements. Group comparisons of TCR breadth used two-sided Wilcoxon rank-sum tests. Not all clones reach the TCRdb copy of this immuneACCESS table, which keeps in-frame sequences only. Checked studies attribute under half of the gap to unresolved V genes and leave the rest unexplained. That table is the source of V, J and clone size, and D and trimming were worked out from the DNA. In all, the sample holds 200,000 to 300,000 clones, and 85% to 90% of those were seen once. Roughly 10% of the sample belongs to the ten largest clones.

Sample treatment or condition, as interpreted from the label and publication: 15 to 20 received Ad26.COV2.S at low or high dose, single or two shots; a few received placebo; per-sample allocation not given. For vaccine and placebo recipients, the sequenced repertoires came from samples collected on day 63 after the first injection. In Cohort 1b, about two dozen adults aged 18-55 years were enrolled at a single site in Boston, USA, between 29 July and 7 August 2020. Ad26.COV2.S was a replication-incompetent adenovirus type 26 vector that expressed a prefusion-stabilized SARS-CoV-2 spike protein derived from the original Wuhan strain. On this clone itself: Its antigen target is currently unknown. Per-base qualities were not stored, and no clone one base away is much larger.

On the study overall, not on this receptor specifically: Non-spike TCR breadth was comparable between vaccine and placebo recipients, consistent with the vaccine containing only spike. According to the authors, total T cell responses may have been underestimated by the TCR breadth and depth analyses. Higher spike-specific TCR breadth was observed in Ad26.COV2.S recipients than in placebo recipients (P = 0.0014). Comparing responses between vaccine doses or regimens was not something the study was powered to do. After vaccination, substantial breadth of spike-specific CD8+ and CD4+ T cell responses was reported.

The receptor was isolated from a person between 18 and 60 years old who received the Ad26.COV2.S COVID-19 vaccine or a placebo. Here the chain combines TRBV30 and TRBJ1-6; the D gene identity is not certain. Sequencing used peripheral blood, obtained in a trial of Ad26.COV2.S vaccine versus placebo. At the DNA level, the sequence is TGTGCCTGGCAAAAATCGTTTAATAATTCACCCCTCCACTTT. Translation gives CAWQKSFNNSPLHF.